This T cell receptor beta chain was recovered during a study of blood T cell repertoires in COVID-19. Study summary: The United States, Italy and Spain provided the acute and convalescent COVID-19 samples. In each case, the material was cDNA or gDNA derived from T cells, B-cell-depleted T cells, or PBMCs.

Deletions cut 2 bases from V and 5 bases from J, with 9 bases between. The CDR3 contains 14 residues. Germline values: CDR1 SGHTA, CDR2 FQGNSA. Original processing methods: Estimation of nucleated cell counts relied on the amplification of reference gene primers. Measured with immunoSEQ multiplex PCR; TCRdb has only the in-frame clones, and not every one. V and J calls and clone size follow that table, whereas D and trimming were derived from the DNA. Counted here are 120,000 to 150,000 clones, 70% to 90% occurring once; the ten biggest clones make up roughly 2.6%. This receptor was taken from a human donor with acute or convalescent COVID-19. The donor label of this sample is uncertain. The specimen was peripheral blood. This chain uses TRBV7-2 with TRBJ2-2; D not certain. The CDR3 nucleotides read TGTGCCAGCAGCTTACCCCCCAGTACCGGGGAGCTGTTTTTT. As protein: CASSLPPSTGELFF.